Below are 24 T cell receptor beta chains sequenced from a single sample in a study of blood T cell repertoires in COVID-19. Profiling relied on immunoSEQ multiplex PCR, and the TCRdb table lists in-frame clones only, not all of them. The data contain about 98,000 clones, about four fifths of them singletons. The specimen was peripheral blood. These receptors all stem from a man in his 70s with acute or convalescent COVID-19.

In DNA form, the CDR3 reads TGTGCCAGCAGTTCCGGACAGGGCTACGAGCAGTACTTC. The encoded protein is CASSSGQGYEQYF. The chain joins TRBV28 to TRBJ2-7, with TRBD1 identical over 8 bases. Germline CDR1 MDHEN, CDR2 SYDVKM. The CDR3 is 13 residues long. Unmatched junction bases numbered 2, after V lost 4 bases and J lost 3 bases.

The chain employs TRBV28 and TRBJ2-5; TRBD2 aligns across 7 bases. Germline CDR1 is MDHEN and CDR2 is SYDVKM. The trim removed 6 bases at V and 4 bases at J, leaving 11 bases unmatched. This CDR3 is 15 amino acids long. The CDR3 is CASSPWGGSRETQYF. The CDR3 DNA reads TGTGCCAGCAGCCCATGGGGCGGGAGTAGAGAGACCCAGTACTTC. Based on the CDR3 plus reference TRBV28 and TRBJ2-5, the full variable domain is DVKVTQSSRYLVKRTGEKVFLECVQDMDHENMFWYRQDPGLGLRLIYFSYDVKMKEKGDIPEGYSVSREKKERFSLILESASTNQTSMYLCASSPWGGSRETQYFGPGTRLLVL.

This clone was detected only once. J is TRBJ1-4 and V is TRBV13, with D perhaps matching TRBD1 (5 bases). Trimming took 6 bases from V and 5 from J, leaving 16 bases between them. Per germline, CDR1 PRHDT and CDR2 FYEKMQ (reference sequence). The CDR3 consists of 15 residues. CDR3 amino acids: CASRRRREGNEKLFF. DNA for the CDR3: TGTGCCAGCAGGCGAAGGAGGGAGGGGAATGAAAAACTGTTTTTT.

The chain links TRBV19 to TRBJ2-7; TRBD2 might be the D (6 bases). Per the germline V gene, CDR1 is LNHDA and CDR2 is SQIVND (reference sequence). Trimming shortened V by 6 bases and J by 6 bases, and 18 bases separated the two germline ends. There are 14 residues in the CDR3. CDR3 coding DNA: TGTGCCAGTAGCCAATGGGGGGACCACGGCGAGCAGTACTTC. This sequence encodes CASSQWGDHGEQYF.

The V and J genes are TRBV28 and TRBJ1-4, with D perhaps matching TRBD1 (5 bases). The CDR3 sequence is 16 residues long. Germline CDR1 MDHEN, CDR2 SYDVKM. With 6 bases removed from V and 0 bases from J, the gap between germline ends came to 14 bases. DNA for the CDR3: TGTGCCAGCAGCGAAATTCAAGGGGCAACTAATGAAAAACTGTTTTTT. Translated, it gives CASSEIQGATNEKLFF.

The CDR3 DNA follows: TGTGCCAGTAGTATACAGGGTAGAAACGAGCAGTACTTC. Translation gives CASSIQGRNEQYF. The chain joins TRBV19 to TRBJ2-7; D might be TRBD1 (5 bases). V dropped 2 bases and J dropped 5 bases, with 10 bases sitting between them. The CDR3 length is 13 residues. Germline V gene lookup returns CDR1 LNHDA and CDR2 SQIVND (reference sequence).

The J gene is TRBJ1-2, the V gene TRBV15; TRBD1 aligns across 11 bases. The CDR3 is 15 residues long. Trimming cost V 3 bases and J 7 bases; bases outside gene matches: 7. CDR1 and CDR2 (germline): LNHNV, YYDKDF (reference sequence). This CDR3 reads CATSSAGTGGSGYTF. Written as DNA, the CDR3 is TGTGCCACCAGCAGCGCCGGGACAGGGGGATCTGGCTACACCTTC. Based on the CDR3 plus reference TRBV15 and TRBJ1-2, the full variable domain is DAMVIQNPRYQVTQFGKPVTLSCSQTLNHNVMYWYQQKSSQAPKLLFHYYDKDFNNEADTPDNFQSRRPNTSFCFLDIRSPGLGDTAMYLCATSSAGTGGSGYTFGSGTRLTVV.

This clone came up once. The J gene is TRBJ2-1, the V gene TRBV7-9, with a possible D match to TRBD1 (6 bases). Germline CDR1 reads SEHNR; CDR2 reads FQNEAQ (reference sequence). The V and J ends lost 2 bases and 2 bases respectively, with 19 bases between them. The CDR3 covers 18 residues. The CDR3 bases are TGTGCCAGCAGCTTATTGCGACAGGCCCGGGGAACCTACAATGAGCAGTTCTTC. As protein: CASSLLRQARGTYNEQFF.

This clone was observed a few times. The J gene is TRBJ1-1, the V gene TRBV5-3, with 9 nucleotides matching TRBD1. TRBV5-3 is flagged as an ORF with uncertain function. V lost 5 bases to trimming and J lost 7 bases; unmatched junction nucleotides: 9. The CDR3 extends over 14 amino acids. This chain's CDR3 is CARSAGTGPFEAFF. CDR3 DNA sequence: TGTGCCAGAAGTGCCGGGACAGGGCCATTTGAAGCTTTCTTT.

The genes are TRBV19 and TRBJ2-2; TRBD1 aligns across 7 bases. Per germline, CDR1 LNHDA and CDR2 SQIVND (reference sequence). V lost 3 bases to trimming and J lost 6 bases; unmatched junction nucleotides: 4. CDR3 length equals 14 residues. This chain's CDR3 is CASSIAGTAGELFF. The CDR3 coding sequence is TGTGCCAGTAGTATTGCAGGGACAGCCGGGGAGCTGTTTTTT. Drawing the rest from reference TRBV19 and TRBJ2-2, the complete variable domain is DGGITQSPKYLFRKEGQNVTLSCEQNLNHDAMYWYRQDPGQGLRLIYYSQIVNDFQKGDIAEGYSVSREKKESFPLTVTSAQKNPTAFYLCASSIAGTAGELFFGEGSRLTVL.

The J gene is TRBJ2-7, the V gene TRBV7-3; D may be TRBD2 (7 bases). There are 14 residues in the CDR3. Germline values: CDR1 SGHTA, CDR2 FQGTGA. The ends were cut back, 5 bases at V and 9 bases at J, with 20 bases in the middle. The CDR3 reads CASSPQGWEGRQYF. The CDR3 DNA is TGTGCCAGCAGCCCCCAGGGGTGGGAGGGTCGGCAGTACTTC.

This chain joins TRBV7-8 and TRBJ2-1; TRBD2 agrees at 8 bases. This CDR3 has 21 residues. V was clipped by 3 bases and J by 1 base; unmatched bases: 20. Germline V lookup: CDR1 SGHVS, CDR2 FQNEAQ. CDR3 sequence (DNA): TGTGCCAGCAGCTTGGGTAGCGGGATAGGACAAGTCTGGGTATCCTACAATGAGCAGTTCTTC. This encodes CASSLGSGIGQVWVSYNEQFF. The full variable domain, completed using reference TRBV7-8 and TRBJ2-1, is GAGVSQSPRYKVAKRGQDVALRCDPISGHVSLFWYQQALGQGPEFLTYFQNEAQLDKSGLPSDRFFAERPEGSVSTLKIQRTQQEDSAVYLCASSLGSGIGQVWVSYNEQFFGPGTRLTVL.

The chain combines TRBV5-1 with TRBJ2-5; D is unresolved. Germline V gene sequence: CDR1 SGHRS, CDR2 YFSETQ. V gave up 3 bases and J gave up 1 base, with 13 bases separating them. CDR3 length: 15 residues. The CDR3 loop reads CASSSQVPVQETQYF. The CDR3 DNA reads TGCGCCAGCAGCTCTCAGGTCCCGGTCCAAGAGACCCAGTACTTC.

This clone was observed a few times. J is TRBJ1-6 and V is TRBV18; D might be TRBD1 (6 bases). V lost 3 bases and J lost 10, with 16 bases in between. Germline V gene lookup returns CDR1 KGHSH and CDR2 LQKENI. The CDR3 extends over 15 amino acids. CDR3 DNA sequence: TGTGCCAGCTCACCCGAAACAGGGTCGGGATCACCCCTCCACTTT. Translating gives CASSPETGSGSPLHF.

The chain is built from TRBV6-6 and TRBJ1-2; TRBD1 aligns across 8 bases. V trimming: 2 bases; J trimming: 8 bases; junction bases outside the gene matches: 7. Germline V gene lookup returns CDR1 MNHNY and CDR2 SVGAGI (reference sequence). The CDR3 length is 14 residues. CDR3 protein: CASSYPQGAEGYTF. CDR3 bases: TGTGCCAGCAGTTACCCCCAGGGGGCGGAGGGCTACACCTTC.

This chain uses TRBV4-3 with TRBJ1-4, with D perhaps matching TRBD1 (5 bases). The ends were cut back, 0 bases at V and 4 bases at J, with 12 bases in the middle. The CDR3 extends over 16 amino acids. Germline lookup yields CDR1 LGHNA and CDR2 YSLEER. CDR3 coding DNA: TGCGCCAGCAGCCAAGATTTGCAGGGCGTTAATGAAAAACTGTTTTTT. Its translation: CASSQDLQGVNEKLFF.

This clone was observed a handful of times. This sequence joins TRBV27 and TRBJ2-7; TRBD1 aligns across 9 bases. V lost 2 bases and J lost 5; bases outside the gene matches: 4. Germline V gives CDR1 MNHEY, CDR2 SMNVEV (reference sequence). The CDR3 contains 14 residues. CDR3 coding DNA: TGTGCCAGCAGTTTACAACAGGGGGCTCACGAGCAGTACTTC. Translated, it gives CASSLQQGAHEQYF.

V gene TRBV6-2 or TRBV6-3 combines with J gene TRBJ2-7; D is ambiguous. The CDR3 has 13 residues. CDR1 and CDR2 (germline): MNHEY, SVGEGT. V was trimmed by 1 base and J by 3 bases, leaving 7 bases between them. The CDR3 loop is CASSYYPFYEQYF. CDR3 in DNA: TGTGCCAGCAGTTACTATCCCTTCTACGAGCAGTACTTC.

V usage is TRBV5-1 and J usage is TRBJ1-6, with D maybe TRBD1 (5 bases). Germline loops: CDR1 SGHRS, CDR2 YFSETQ. The CDR3 is 14 amino acids. V lost 3 bases to trimming and J lost 5 bases, with 9 bases between them. The CDR3 region has the DNA TGCGCCAGCAGCTCCCGCAGGGATAATTCACCCCTCCACTTT. It codes for CASSSRRDNSPLHF.

The chain has TRBV2 and TRBJ2-7; the match to TRBD1 covers 7 bases. CDR3 length equals 14 residues. V lost 7 bases to trimming and J lost 4 bases; unmatched junction nucleotides: 10. Germline loops: CDR1 SNHLY, CDR2 FYNNEI. CDR3 DNA sequence: TGTGCCAGCAACGAGGGGGCGACCTCTTACGAGCAGTACTTC. This translates into CASNEGATSYEQYF.

The genes are TRBV4-3 and TRBJ1-6; 10 positions match TRBD1. Germline V gene data show CDR1 as LGHNA and CDR2 as YSLEER. J lost 10 bases, V lost 0 bases, and 3 bases had no gene match. The CDR3 totals 15 residues. The CDR3 DNA reads TGCGCCAGCAGCCAAGACGGACAGGGGGGGTCACCCCTCCACTTT. Translating it yields CASSQDGQGGSPLHF.

V gene TRBV20-1 combines with J gene TRBJ2-1; the match to TRBD2 covers 8 bases. V was clipped by 3 bases and J by 1 base; unmatched bases: 8. The length of the CDR3 is 16 residues. CDR1 and CDR2 from the germline V gene are DFQATT and SNEGSKA (reference sequence). The CDR3 region is CSASPTTSASYNEQFF. Written as DNA, the CDR3 is TGCAGTGCTAGTCCGACGACTAGCGCTTCCTACAATGAGCAGTTCTTC.

This clone was observed once. This chain joins TRBV5-1 and TRBJ2-3; tentatively, D is TRBD2 (5 bases). The V gene lost 0 bases and the J gene lost 8 bases, with 13 bases spanning the gap. The CDR3 runs to 14 residues. Germline CDR1 is SGHRS and CDR2 is YFSETQ. CDR3 amino acids: CASSLGVARGTQYF. The CDR3 region has the DNA TGCGCCAGCAGCTTGGGGGTCGCTCGGGGTACGCAGTATTTT.

The chain employs TRBV7-9 and TRBJ2-3; D might be TRBD2 (5 bases). Trimming left V 10 bases short and J 0 bases short, with 5 bases between. Germline-derived CDR1 and CDR2 are SEHNR and FQNEAQ (reference sequence). This CDR3 is 11 amino acids long. The CDR3 is CAIASTDTQYF. As DNA, the CDR3 is TGTGCCATAGCGAGCACAGATACGCAGTATTTT.